This T cell receptor beta chain derives from a study of cytomegalovirus exposure and HLA in healthy donors. This clone was seen a few times. The antigen remains undetermined. Study conclusions and caveats: A later analysis associated approximately 17,000 TCR beta sequences with HLA alleles at a 0.05 false discovery rate. The authors later found TCR association rates varying by HLA locus, with DRB1 most and HLA-C fewest. CMV antigen specificity of three CMV-associated chains was confirmed in vitro.

The study ran its PCR with 60 Vbeta and 13 Jbeta primers. Clones were sequenced by immunoSEQ multiplex PCR, and TCRdb holds only the in-frame ones, with some missing. Here the sample spans some 120,000 clones, about three quarters being singletons. The CDR3 extends over 13 amino acids. CDR1 is SGHVS and CDR2 is FQNEAQ in the germline V gene. With V trimmed by 4 bases and J by 6 bases, 2 bases remained unmatched. The sequence came from a middle-aged woman in good health and CMV-seropositive. The chain combines TRBV7-8 with TRBJ2-7, with 11 bases matching TRBD1. Material: PBMCs. The CDR3 DNA reads as TGTGCCAGCAGCTCAGGACAGGGGGCCGAGCAGTACTTC. It is translated as CASSSGQGAEQYF.